The 14 T cell receptor beta chains listed next were all sequenced from one sample in a study of cytomegalovirus exposure and HLA in healthy donors. Primers for the PCR totalled 60 Vbeta and 13 Jbeta. Clones were sequenced by immunoSEQ multiplex PCR, and TCRdb holds only the in-frame ones, with some missing. Counted here are roughly 180,000 clones, around 80% occurring once; the ten biggest clones make up less than 9%. Input material: PBMCs. All receptors derive from a young man in good health and CMV-seropositive.

The chain joins TRBV7-9 to TRBJ2-3, with 7 bases aligning to TRBD1. The CDR3 runs 15 residues. CDR1 and CDR2 (germline): SEHNR, FQNEAQ (reference sequence). After removal of 0 bases from V and 2 bases from J, the junction contained 2 bases not matched to a gene. CDR3 DNA sequence: TGTGCCAGCAGCTTAGCCACAGGGGTCACAGATACGCAGTATTTT. As protein: CASSLATGVTDTQYF.

V is TRBV7-6 and J is TRBJ1-1; a possible D gene is TRBD1 (6 bases). V lost 5 bases and J 6 bases, leaving 19 bases between the germline ends. CDR1 and CDR2 (germline): SGHVS, FNYEAQ. This CDR3 is 15 amino acids long. The CDR3 nucleotides read TGTGCCAGCAGCCCCGGGCCCGGGGAGGGGGCTGAAGCTTTCTTT. Protein product: CASSPGPGEGAEAFF.

The chain recombines TRBV15 with TRBJ2-2, with 7 bases identical to TRBD2. V gave up 3 bases and J gave up 13 bases; unmatched junction bases: 11. The CDR3 covers 14 residues. The germline gives CDR1 LNHNV, CDR2 YYDKDF (reference sequence). CDR3 protein: CATSSGREDRRLFF. CDR3 nucleotides: TGTGCCACCAGCAGCGGACGGGAGGATAGAAGGCTGTTTTTT. The full variable domain, completed using reference TRBV15 and TRBJ2-2, is DAMVIQNPRYQVTQFGKPVTLSCSQTLNHNVMYWYQQKSSQAPKLLFHYYDKDFNNEADTPDNFQSRRPNTSFCFLDIRSPGLGDTAMYLCATSSGREDRRLFFGEGSRLTVL.

This clone was detected a few times. The chain employs TRBV9 and TRBJ1-2; tentative D call: TRBD1 (5 bases). The germline CDR1 and CDR2 sequences are SGDLS and YYNGEE. The length of the CDR3 is 15 residues. V lost 0 bases, J lost 2 bases, and 11 bases lay in between. CDR3 loop: CASSVDEPGNYGYTF. The CDR3 DNA follows: TGTGCCAGCAGCGTAGATGAACCAGGGAACTATGGCTACACCTTC.

This chain uses TRBV4-1 with TRBJ2-5, with D perhaps TRBD1 (5 bases). Per germline, CDR1 MGHRA and CDR2 YSYEKL. The CDR3 has 16 amino acids. Trimming left V 1 base short and J 2 bases short, with 14 bases between. CDR3 residues: CASSQGSGNVQETQYF. The CDR3 nucleotides read TGCGCCAGCAGCCAAGGTTCAGGGAATGTTCAAGAGACCCAGTACTTC.

The V gene is TRBV5-4, the J gene TRBJ1-1; 9 nucleotides agree with TRBD1. The CDR3 sequence is 16 residues long. CDR1 and CDR2 from the germline V gene are SGHNT and YYREEE (reference sequence). V lost 5 bases and J lost 5; bases outside the gene matches: 13. The CDR3 reads CASRLGTGRRWTEAFF. DNA for the CDR3: TGTGCCAGCAGACTCGGGACAGGGAGGCGATGGACTGAAGCTTTCTTT.

The gene calls are TRBV30 and TRBJ1-6; perhaps TRBD1 as D (5 bases). The V gene lost 2 bases and the J gene lost 6 bases, with 17 bases spanning the gap. The CDR3 is 16 residues long. Germline lookup yields CDR1 GTSNPN and CDR2 SVGIG (reference sequence). CDR3 sequence: CAWSPGTPRPNSPLHF. CDR3 nucleotide sequence: TGTGCCTGGAGTCCCGGGACTCCGAGGCCTAATTCACCCCTCCACTTT.

The rearrangement joins TRBV29-1 to TRBJ2-1; 13 nucleotides line up with TRBD2. V gave up 2 bases and J gave up 7 bases; unmatched junction bases: 5. The CDR3 runs 15 residues. Germline CDR1 SQVTM, CDR2 ANQGSEA. The CDR3 here is CSVETGTSGENEQFF. The DNA of the CDR3 is TGCAGCGTTGAAACCGGGACTAGCGGGGAGAATGAGCAGTTCTTC.

This clone appeared a single time. DNA of the CDR3: TGCAGCGTTGAAGAAGCCAGGTACACCTTC. Amino acids: CSVEEARYTF. This sequence joins TRBV29-1 and TRBJ1-2; D unclear. Germline CDR1 reads SQVTM; CDR2 reads ANQGSEA. The V and J ends lost 0 bases and 11 bases respectively, with 7 bases between them. There are 10 residues in the CDR3.

The genes are TRBV19 and TRBJ1-6, with 8 nucleotides matching TRBD1. Per germline, CDR1 LNHDA and CDR2 SQIVND (reference sequence). Losses at the gene ends were 4 bases for V and 8 bases for J; bases not matched to a gene: 4. The CDR3 extends over 14 amino acids. This CDR3 is CASSTGGRDSPLHF. CDR3 nucleotide sequence: TGTGCCAGTAGTACAGGGGGCCGGGATTCACCCCTCCACTTT.

A few counts support this clone. The CDR3: CASSYSRLGYEQYF. CDR3 DNA sequence: TGTGCCAGCAGTTACTCGCGGTTAGGCTACGAGCAGTACTTC. The chain is built from TRBV6-5 and TRBJ2-5; D gene ambiguous. Judging by the DNA end, TRBJ2-7 fits better; the J call may be wrong. The CDR3 length is 14 residues. CDR1 is MNHEY, CDR2 SVGAGI, per germline.

V and J are TRBV27 and TRBJ2-7, with D maybe TRBD1 (6 bases). The CDR3 extends over 14 amino acids. V was shortened by 2 bases and J by 3 bases, with 11 bases between the two germline ends. Germline V gene lookup returns CDR1 MNHEY and CDR2 SMNVEV (reference sequence). The CDR3 region has the DNA TGTGCCAGCAGTTTACGTCAGGGACACTACGAGCAGTACTTC. It encodes CASSLRQGHYEQYF.

The rearrangement uses TRBV12-5 and TRBJ2-1, with TRBD2 identical over 11 bases. The CDR3 extends over 15 amino acids. The trim removed 6 bases at V and 4 bases at J, leaving 5 bases unmatched. Per the germline V gene, CDR1 is LGHNT and CDR2 is FRNRAP. Written as DNA, the CDR3 is TGTGCTAGTGGCCTTAGCGGGGGGGGTTACAATGAGCAGTTCTTC. Encoded protein: CASGLSGGGYNEQFF.

This clone was picked up one time. V usage is TRBV19 and J usage is TRBJ1-5; the match to TRBD1 covers 11 bases. V lost 3 bases, J lost 4 bases, and 5 bases stayed unmatched. Germline CDR1 LNHDA, CDR2 SQIVND (reference sequence). This CDR3 has 16 residues. In DNA, the CDR3 is TGTGCCAGTAGTATGGACAGGGGGCTCATAAATCAGCCCCAGCATTTT. Translating it yields CASSMDRGLINQPQHF.